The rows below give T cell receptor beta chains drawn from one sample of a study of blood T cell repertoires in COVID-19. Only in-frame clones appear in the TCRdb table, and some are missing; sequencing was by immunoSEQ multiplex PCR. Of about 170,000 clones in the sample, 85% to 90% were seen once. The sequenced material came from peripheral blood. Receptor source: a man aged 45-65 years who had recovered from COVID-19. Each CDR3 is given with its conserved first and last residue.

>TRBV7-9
CASSPWTDQETQYF
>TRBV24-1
CATSDLQGVRRWNTEAFF
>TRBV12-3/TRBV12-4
CASSFTQNQPQHF
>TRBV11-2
CASSRAGQGPYEQYF
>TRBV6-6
CASRLAGGLGETQYF
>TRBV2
CASSVGQGAVYEQYF
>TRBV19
CASRDRGNTIYF
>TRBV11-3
CASSLEWGLYNEQFF
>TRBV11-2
CASSLAGDTGELFF
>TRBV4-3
CASSQDRPGLARDIQYF
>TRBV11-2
CASSLVGTSGRAGDTQYF
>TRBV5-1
CASTTGTGVNEQYF
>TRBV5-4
CASSLGLAGQETQYF